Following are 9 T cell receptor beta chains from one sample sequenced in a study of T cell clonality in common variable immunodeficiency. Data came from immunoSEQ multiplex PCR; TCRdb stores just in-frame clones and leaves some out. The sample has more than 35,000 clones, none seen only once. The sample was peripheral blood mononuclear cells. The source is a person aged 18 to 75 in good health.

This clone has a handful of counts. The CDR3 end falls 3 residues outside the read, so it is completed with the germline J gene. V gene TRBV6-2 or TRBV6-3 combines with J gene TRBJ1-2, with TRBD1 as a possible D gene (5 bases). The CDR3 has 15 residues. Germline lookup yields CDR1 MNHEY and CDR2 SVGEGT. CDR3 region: CASSYGGASGSDYTF. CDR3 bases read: TGTGCCAGCAGTTACGGAGGCGCCTCAGGGTCCGAC.

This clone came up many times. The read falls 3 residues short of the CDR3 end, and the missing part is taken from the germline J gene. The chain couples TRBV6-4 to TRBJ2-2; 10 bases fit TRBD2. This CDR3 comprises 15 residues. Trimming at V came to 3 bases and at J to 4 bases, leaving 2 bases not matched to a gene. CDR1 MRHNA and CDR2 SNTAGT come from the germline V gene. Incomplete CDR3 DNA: TGTGCCAGCAGTGATTCTAGCGGGGGCACCGGGGAG. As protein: CASSDSSGGTGE. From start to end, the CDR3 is CASSDSSGGTGELFF.

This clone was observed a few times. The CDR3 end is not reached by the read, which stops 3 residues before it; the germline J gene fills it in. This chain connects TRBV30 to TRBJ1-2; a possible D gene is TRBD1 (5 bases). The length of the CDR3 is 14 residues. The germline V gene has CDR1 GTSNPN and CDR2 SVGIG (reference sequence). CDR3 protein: CAWSVAAPTGDYTF. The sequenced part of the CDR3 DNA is TGTGCCTGGAGTGTGGCAGCTCCGACGGGGGAC.

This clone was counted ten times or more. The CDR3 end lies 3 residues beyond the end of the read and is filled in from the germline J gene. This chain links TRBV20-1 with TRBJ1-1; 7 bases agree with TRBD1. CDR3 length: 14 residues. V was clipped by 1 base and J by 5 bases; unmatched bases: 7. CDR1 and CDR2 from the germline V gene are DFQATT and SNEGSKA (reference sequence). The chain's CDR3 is CSARGSTGETEAFF. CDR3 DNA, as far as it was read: TGCAGTGCTAGAGGTTCAACAGGGGAGACTGAA.

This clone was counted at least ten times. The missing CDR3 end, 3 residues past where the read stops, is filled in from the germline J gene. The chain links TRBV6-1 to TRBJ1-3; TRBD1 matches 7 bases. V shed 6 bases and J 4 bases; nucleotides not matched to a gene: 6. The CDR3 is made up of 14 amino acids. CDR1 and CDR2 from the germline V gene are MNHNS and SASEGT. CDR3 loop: CASRETGAGNTIYF. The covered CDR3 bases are TGTGCCAGCAGGGAAACAGGGGCGGGAAACACC.

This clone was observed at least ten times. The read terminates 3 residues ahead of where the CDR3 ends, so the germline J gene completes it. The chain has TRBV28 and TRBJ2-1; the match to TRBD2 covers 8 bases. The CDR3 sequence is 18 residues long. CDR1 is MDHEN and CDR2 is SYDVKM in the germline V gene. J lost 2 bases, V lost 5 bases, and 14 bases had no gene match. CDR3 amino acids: CASSPRRMGSGAYNEQFF. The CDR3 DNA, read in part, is TGTGCCAGCAGTCCCCGCAGAATGGGTAGCGGGGCCTACAATGAG.

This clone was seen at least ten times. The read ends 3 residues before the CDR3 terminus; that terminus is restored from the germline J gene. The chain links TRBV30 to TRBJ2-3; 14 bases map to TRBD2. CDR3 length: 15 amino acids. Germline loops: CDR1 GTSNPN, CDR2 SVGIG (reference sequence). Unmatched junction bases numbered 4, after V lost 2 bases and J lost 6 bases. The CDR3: CAWSLGLAGADTQYF. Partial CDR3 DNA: TGTGCCTGGAGTCTGGGACTAGCGGGAGCGGATACG.

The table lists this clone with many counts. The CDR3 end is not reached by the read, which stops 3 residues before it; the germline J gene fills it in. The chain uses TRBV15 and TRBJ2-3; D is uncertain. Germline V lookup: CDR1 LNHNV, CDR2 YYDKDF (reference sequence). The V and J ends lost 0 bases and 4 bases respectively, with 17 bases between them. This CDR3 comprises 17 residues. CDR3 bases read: TGTGCCACCAGCAGAGATGCGATGCGGTCTCGGCCAGATACG. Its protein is CATSRDAMRSRPDT. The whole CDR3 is CATSRDAMRSRPDTQYF.

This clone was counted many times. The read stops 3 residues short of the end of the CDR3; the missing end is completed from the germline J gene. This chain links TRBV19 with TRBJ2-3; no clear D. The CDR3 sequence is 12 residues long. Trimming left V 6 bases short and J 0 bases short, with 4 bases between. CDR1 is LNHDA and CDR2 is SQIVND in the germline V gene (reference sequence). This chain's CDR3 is CASSPSTDTQYF. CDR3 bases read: TGTGCCAGTAGCCCGAGCACAGATACG.